This T cell receptor beta chain comes out of a study of T-cell reconstitution after alpha-beta-depleted transplantation in children. This sample's TCRbeta library carried unique molecular identifier barcodes. TCRdb recomputed calls from the PCR reads with MiXCR, one row per CDR3 protein. The sample holds 360,000 or so distinct CDR3 sequences, around 21% seen once. The CDR3 is made up of 16 amino acids. The V gene's germline CDR1 is MDHEN and CDR2 SYDVKM. V lost 3 bases and J 0 bases, leaving 12 bases between the germline ends. This specimen was PBMCs from the stem cell graft donor, taken from the stem cell graft. This TCR derives from a human donor who donated a stem cell graft to a child with acute myeloid leukemia. The gene calls are TRBV28 and TRBJ2-4; D ambiguous. The CDR3 sequence: CASSFSALGAKNIQYF. DNA of the CDR3: TGTGCCAGCAGTTTTTCCGCATTGGGAGCCAAAAACATTCAGTACTTC.